These T cell receptor beta chains were read from a single sample in a study of blood T cell repertoires in COVID-19. Sequencing was performed with immunoSEQ multiplex PCR; in TCRdb, only in-frame clones are kept and a portion is missing. The sample holds about 38,000 clones; over 80% are singletons and the top ten take 7.2%. Sequenced input: peripheral blood. All receptors derive from a human donor in a cohort sampled during active COVID-19. The CDR3 runs from the conserved cysteine through the conserved F or W. Each record gives: V gene, clone size, D gene, J gene, CDR3 DNA, CDR3 protein. D genes are given only for firm matches. Some rows have no size entry. The others give once, few or many, or a class for an expanded clone.

v_gene: TRBV5-1; abundance: -; d_gene: TRBD1; j_gene: TRBJ2-1; CDR3nt: TGCGCCAGCAGCTTACCAGGGGGCGCCTACAATGAGCAGTTCTTC; CDR3aa: CASSLPGGAYNEQFF
v_gene: TRBV18; abundance: -; d_gene: -; j_gene: TRBJ2-7; CDR3nt: TGTGCCAGCTCACCAGAGGGCTACGAGCAGTACTTC; CDR3aa: CASSPEGYEQYF
v_gene: TRBV19; abundance: -; d_gene: -; j_gene: TRBJ1-5; CDR3nt: TGTGCCAGTAGTATGGGGGGGGTTCCCAATCAGCCCCAGCATTTT; CDR3aa: CASSMGGVPNQPQHF
v_gene: TRBV2; abundance: -; d_gene: TRBD2; j_gene: TRBJ2-5; CDR3nt: TGTGCCAGCAGTGGGGGGCGGGAGGGCCCGGAGACCCAGTACTTC; CDR3aa: CASSGGREGPETQYF
v_gene: TRBV27; abundance: -; d_gene: TRBD2; j_gene: TRBJ2-2; CDR3nt: TGTGCCAGCCGGACTAGCGGGGATCCCGGGGAGCTGTTTTTT; CDR3aa: CASRTSGDPGELFF
v_gene: TRBV7-3; abundance: -; d_gene: TRBD1; j_gene: TRBJ2-2; CDR3nt: TGTGCCAGCAGCCCTAGGGACAGGGAGACCGGGGAGCTGTTTTTT; CDR3aa: CASSPRDRETGELFF
v_gene: TRBV5-1; abundance: -; d_gene: -; j_gene: TRBJ2-7; CDR3nt: TGCGCCAGCAGCTTGGGCGCGCCCTACGAGCAGTACTTC; CDR3aa: CASSLGAPYEQYF
v_gene: TRBV7-9; abundance: -; d_gene: TRBD1; j_gene: TRBJ1-1; CDR3nt: TGTGCCAGCAGCTTAAGGACAGGCCAACCTTTCTTT; CDR3aa: CASSLRTGQPFF
v_gene: TRBV28; abundance: -; d_gene: TRBD1; j_gene: TRBJ2-7; CDR3nt: TGTGCCAGCAGTTTGACCGGGACAGGGAAGTCCTACGAGCAGTACTTC; CDR3aa: CASSLTGTGKSYEQYF
v_gene: TRBV6-1; abundance: -; d_gene: TRBD1; j_gene: TRBJ1-5; CDR3nt: TGTGCCAGCAGTGAAATTCGGACAGGGAGTCAGCCCCAGCATTTT; CDR3aa: CASSEIRTGSQPQHF
v_gene: TRBV11-3; abundance: -; d_gene: -; j_gene: TRBJ2-7; CDR3nt: TGTGCCAGCAGACAGAGGGACAAACGGTACTCCTACGAGCAGTACTTC; CDR3aa: CASRQRDKRYSYEQYF
v_gene: TRBV21-1; abundance: -; d_gene: -; j_gene: TRBJ2-7; CDR3nt: TGTGCCAGCAGCAAAGACGCGGGTCAGAACTCCTACGAGCAGTACTTC; CDR3aa: CASSKDAGQNSYEQYF
v_gene: TRBV2; abundance: -; d_gene: TRBD1; j_gene: TRBJ1-6; CDR3nt: TGTGCCAGCAGTTCCGGGACAGGGGGAAATTCACCCCTCCACTTT; CDR3aa: CASSSGTGGNSPLHF
v_gene: TRBV12-3/TRBV12-4; abundance: once; d_gene: -; j_gene: TRBJ2-3; CDR3nt: TGTGCCAGCAGTTTTCCGAGCACAGATACGCAGTATTTT; CDR3aa: CASSFPSTDTQYF
v_gene: TRBV3-1/TRBV3-2; abundance: -; d_gene: -; j_gene: TRBJ1-2; CDR3nt: TGTGCCAGCAGCCAAGGGCGGGGAACGATTTATGGCTACACCTTC; CDR3aa: CASSQGRGTIYGYTF
v_gene: TRBV13; abundance: -; d_gene: TRBD1; j_gene: TRBJ2-3; CDR3nt: TGTGCCAGCAGCTCCTCCGGGACAGGGTGGACAGATACGCAGTATTTT; CDR3aa: CASSSSGTGWTDTQYF
v_gene: TRBV27; abundance: -; d_gene: TRBD1; j_gene: TRBJ1-1; CDR3nt: TGTGCCAGCAGCTGGACAGGGGGCATGAACACTGAAGCTTTCTTT; CDR3aa: CASSWTGGMNTEAFF
v_gene: TRBV18; abundance: -; d_gene: -; j_gene: TRBJ1-1; CDR3nt: TGTGCCAGCTCACCTCCCCGGTTCAACACTGAAGCTTTCTTT; CDR3aa: CASSPPRFNTEAFF
v_gene: TRBV18; abundance: -; d_gene: -; j_gene: TRBJ1-6; CDR3nt: TGTGCCAGCTCATCGAGTTTAAAGAATTCACCCCTCCACTTT; CDR3aa: CASSSSLKNSPLHF
v_gene: TRBV9; abundance: -; d_gene: TRBD2; j_gene: TRBJ2-2; CDR3nt: TGTGCCAGCAGCGGCACTAGCGGGGGAAGGTTTGGGGAGCTGTTTTTT; CDR3aa: CASSGTSGGRFGELFF
v_gene: TRBV28; abundance: -; d_gene: TRBD2; j_gene: TRBJ2-1; CDR3nt: TGTGCCAGCAGTTATTCACTAGCGGGAGACTACTCCTACAATGAGCAGTTCTTC; CDR3aa: CASSYSLAGDYSYNEQFF
v_gene: TRBV7-8; abundance: -; d_gene: TRBD1; j_gene: TRBJ2-2; CDR3nt: TGTGCCAGCAGCTTAGCAGTGGGCAGGGGGTTCCACGGGGAGCTGTTTTTT; CDR3aa: CASSLAVGRGFHGELFF
v_gene: TRBV11-3; abundance: -; d_gene: TRBD1; j_gene: TRBJ2-5; CDR3nt: TGTGCCAGCGCGGGACAGGGGGAGGAAACCCAGTACTTC; CDR3aa: CASAGQGEETQYF
v_gene: TRBV19; abundance: -; d_gene: TRBD1; j_gene: TRBJ2-7; CDR3nt: TGTGCCAGTAGTACCCACGGGACAGGGGGTTTCGAGCAGTACTTC; CDR3aa: CASSTHGTGGFEQYF
v_gene: TRBV5-5; abundance: -; d_gene: -; j_gene: TRBJ2-1; CDR3nt: TGTGCCAGCAGCTTGGCGCCAGGGGTGTCGTACAATGAGCAGTTCTTC; CDR3aa: CASSLAPGVSYNEQFF
v_gene: TRBV21-1; abundance: -; d_gene: -; j_gene: TRBJ1-2; CDR3nt: TGTGCCAGCAGCGCCCGGGTCACAGCGGCATACACCTTC; CDR3aa: CASSARVTAAYTF
v_gene: TRBV2; abundance: -; d_gene: TRBD2; j_gene: TRBJ2-7; CDR3nt: TGTGCCAGCAGGGGAACTAGCGGGAGTTGGTACGAGCAGTACTTC; CDR3aa: CASRGTSGSWYEQYF
v_gene: TRBV25-1; abundance: -; d_gene: TRBD1; j_gene: TRBJ1-5; CDR3nt: TGTGCCAGCAGTGACAGGGGGCTTCAGCCCCAGCATTTT; CDR3aa: CASSDRGLQPQHF
v_gene: TRBV6-5; abundance: once; d_gene: TRBD1; j_gene: TRBJ1-2; CDR3nt: TGTGCCAGCAGTTGGGACAGGGGAGACTATGGCTACACCTTC; CDR3aa: CASSWDRGDYGYTF